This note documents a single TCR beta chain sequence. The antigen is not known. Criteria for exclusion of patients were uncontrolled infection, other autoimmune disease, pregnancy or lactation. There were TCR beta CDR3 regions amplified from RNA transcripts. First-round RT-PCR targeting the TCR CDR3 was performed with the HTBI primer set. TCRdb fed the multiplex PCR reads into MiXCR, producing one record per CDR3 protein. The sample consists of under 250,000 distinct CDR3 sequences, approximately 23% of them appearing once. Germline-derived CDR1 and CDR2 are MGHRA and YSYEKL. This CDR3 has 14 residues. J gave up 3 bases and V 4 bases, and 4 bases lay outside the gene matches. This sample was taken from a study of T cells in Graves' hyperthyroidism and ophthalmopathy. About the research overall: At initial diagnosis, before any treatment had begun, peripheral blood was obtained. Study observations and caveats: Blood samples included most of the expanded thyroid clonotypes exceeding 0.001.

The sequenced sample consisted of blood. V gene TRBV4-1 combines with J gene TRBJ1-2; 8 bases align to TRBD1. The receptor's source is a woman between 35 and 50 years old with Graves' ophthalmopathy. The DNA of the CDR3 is TGCGCCAGCAGCCTCAGGGGGCGTGACTATGGCTACACCTTC. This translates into CASSLRGRDYGYTF.